This TCR beta chain was captured by sequencing in a study of OX40 agonist ivuxolimab in advanced cancers. Study-level information: Earlier treatment with anti-PD-1, anti-PD-L1 or anti-CTLA-4 was permitted, and roughly 40% had received some.

Assay: immunoSEQ multiplex PCR; the TCRdb copy retains only in-frame clones and omits some. The sample shows about 60,000 clones, roughly 87% of them seen only once. Deletions cut 4 bases from V and 2 bases from J, with 14 bases between. The germline gives CDR1 MGHRA, CDR2 YSYEKL. This CDR3 has 15 residues. This chain joins TRBV4-1 and TRBJ1-1, with D unclear. The specimen comprised CD4+ or CD8+ T cells sorted from blood, sampled in a trial of the OX40 agonist ivuxolimab. This TCR derives from an adult with an advanced solid tumor such as melanoma, head and neck, liver or kidney cancer. The CDR3: CASSPLLDGNTEAFF. The CDR3 DNA follows: TGCGCCAGCAGCCCTTTACTGGACGGCAACACTGAAGCTTTCTTT.